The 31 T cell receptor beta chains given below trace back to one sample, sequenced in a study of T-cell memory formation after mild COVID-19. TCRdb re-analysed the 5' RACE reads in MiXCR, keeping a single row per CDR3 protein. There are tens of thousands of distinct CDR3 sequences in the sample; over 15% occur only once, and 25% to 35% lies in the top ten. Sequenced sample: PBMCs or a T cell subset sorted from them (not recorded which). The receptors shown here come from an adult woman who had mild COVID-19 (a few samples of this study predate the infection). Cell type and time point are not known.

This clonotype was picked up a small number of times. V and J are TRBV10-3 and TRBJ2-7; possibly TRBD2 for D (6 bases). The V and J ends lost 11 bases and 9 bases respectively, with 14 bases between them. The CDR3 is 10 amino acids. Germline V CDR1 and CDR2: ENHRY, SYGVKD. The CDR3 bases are TGTGCCGACGTGGCGGGACGGCAGTACTTC. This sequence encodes CADVAGRQYF.

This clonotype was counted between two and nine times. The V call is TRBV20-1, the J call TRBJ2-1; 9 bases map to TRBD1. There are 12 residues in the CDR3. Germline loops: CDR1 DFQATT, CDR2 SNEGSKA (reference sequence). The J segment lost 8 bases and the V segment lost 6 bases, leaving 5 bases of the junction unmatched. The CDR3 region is CSARDREYEQFF. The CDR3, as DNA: TGCAGTGCCCGGGACAGGGAGTATGAGCAGTTCTTC.

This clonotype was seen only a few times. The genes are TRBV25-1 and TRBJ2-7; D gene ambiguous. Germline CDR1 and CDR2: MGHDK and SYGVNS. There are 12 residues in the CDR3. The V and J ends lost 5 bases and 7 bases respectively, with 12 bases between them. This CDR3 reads CASSFDHLEQYF. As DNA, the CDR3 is TGTGCCAGCAGTTTCGACCACTTAGAGCAGTACTTC.

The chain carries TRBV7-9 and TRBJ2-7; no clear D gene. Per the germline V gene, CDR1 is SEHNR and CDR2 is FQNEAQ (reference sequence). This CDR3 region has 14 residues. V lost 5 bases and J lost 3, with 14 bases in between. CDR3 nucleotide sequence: TGTGCCAGCAGCCGAACGGACGGATACTACGAGCAGTACTTC. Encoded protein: CASSRTDGYYEQYF.

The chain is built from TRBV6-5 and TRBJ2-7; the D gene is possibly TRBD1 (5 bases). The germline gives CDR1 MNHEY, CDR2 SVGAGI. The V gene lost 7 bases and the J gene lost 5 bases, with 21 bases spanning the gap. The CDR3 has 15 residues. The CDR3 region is CASTDSVAGRNEQYF. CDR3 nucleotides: TGTGCCAGCACCGACTCCGTGGCAGGGCGAAACGAGCAGTACTTC.

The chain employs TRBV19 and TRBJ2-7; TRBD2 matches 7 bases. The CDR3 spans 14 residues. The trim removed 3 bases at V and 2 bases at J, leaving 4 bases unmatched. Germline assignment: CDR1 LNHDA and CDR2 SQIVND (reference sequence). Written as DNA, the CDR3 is TGTGCCAGTAGTATCTCTAGCGGCACCTACGAGCAGTACTTC. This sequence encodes CASSISSGTYEQYF.

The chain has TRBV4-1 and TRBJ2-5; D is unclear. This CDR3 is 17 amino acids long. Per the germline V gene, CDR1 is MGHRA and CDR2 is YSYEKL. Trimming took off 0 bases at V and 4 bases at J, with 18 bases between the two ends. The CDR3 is CASSQEKATALRETQYF. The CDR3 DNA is TGCGCCAGCAGCCAAGAAAAAGCGACTGCCCTTCGAGAGACCCAGTACTTC.

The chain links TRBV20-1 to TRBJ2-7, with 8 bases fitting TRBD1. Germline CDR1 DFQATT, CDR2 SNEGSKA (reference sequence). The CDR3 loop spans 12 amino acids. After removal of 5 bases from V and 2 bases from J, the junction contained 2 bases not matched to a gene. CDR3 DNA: TGCAGTGCTGGACAGGGTACCTACGAGCAGTACTTC. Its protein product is CSAGQGTYEQYF.

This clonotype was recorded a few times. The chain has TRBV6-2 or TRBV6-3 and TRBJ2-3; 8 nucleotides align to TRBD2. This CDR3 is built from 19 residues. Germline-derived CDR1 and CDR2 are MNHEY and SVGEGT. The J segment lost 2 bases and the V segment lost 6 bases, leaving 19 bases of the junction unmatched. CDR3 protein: CASSSREKAGLDYTDTQYF. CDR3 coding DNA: TGTGCCAGCAGCTCCCGTGAAAAAGCGGGACTAGACTACACAGATACGCAGTATTTT.

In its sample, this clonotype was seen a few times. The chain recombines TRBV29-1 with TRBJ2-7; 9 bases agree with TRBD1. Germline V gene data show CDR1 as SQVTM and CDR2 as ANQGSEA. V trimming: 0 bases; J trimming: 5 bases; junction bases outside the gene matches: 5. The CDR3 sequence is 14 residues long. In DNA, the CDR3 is TGCAGCGTTGAAGAGGGACAGGGAGGTGACGAGCAGTACTTC. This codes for CSVEEGQGGDEQYF.

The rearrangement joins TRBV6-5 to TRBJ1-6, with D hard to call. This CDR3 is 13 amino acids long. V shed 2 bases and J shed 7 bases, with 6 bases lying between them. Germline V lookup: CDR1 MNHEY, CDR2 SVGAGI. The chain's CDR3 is CASSYGPNSPLHF. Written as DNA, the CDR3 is TGTGCCAGCAGTTACGGGCCGAATTCACCCCTCCACTTT.

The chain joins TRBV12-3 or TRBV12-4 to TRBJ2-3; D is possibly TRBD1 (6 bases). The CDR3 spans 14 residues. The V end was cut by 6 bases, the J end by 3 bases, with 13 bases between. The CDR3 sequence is CASSQGQGTDTQYF. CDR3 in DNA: TGTGCCAGCAGCCAGGGGCAGGGAACAGATACGCAGTATTTT.

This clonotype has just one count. CDR3 sequence reads: CASSPGQAGNQPQHF. CDR3 nucleotides: TGTGCCAGCAGCCCCGGACAGGCCGGCAATCAGCCCCAGCATTTT. The chain is built from TRBV9 and TRBJ1-5; 7 bases agree with TRBD1. The CDR3 consists of 15 residues. The junction had 6 bases not matched to a gene; V was cut back by 4 bases and J by 2 bases. Germline V lookup: CDR1 SGDLS, CDR2 YYNGEE.

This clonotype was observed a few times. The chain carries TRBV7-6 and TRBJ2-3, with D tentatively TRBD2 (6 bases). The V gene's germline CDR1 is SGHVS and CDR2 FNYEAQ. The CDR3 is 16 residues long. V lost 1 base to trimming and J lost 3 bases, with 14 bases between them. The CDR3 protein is CASSLVAGRTTDTQYF. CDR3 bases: TGTGCCAGCAGCTTAGTTGCGGGGCGCACGACAGATACGCAGTATTTT.

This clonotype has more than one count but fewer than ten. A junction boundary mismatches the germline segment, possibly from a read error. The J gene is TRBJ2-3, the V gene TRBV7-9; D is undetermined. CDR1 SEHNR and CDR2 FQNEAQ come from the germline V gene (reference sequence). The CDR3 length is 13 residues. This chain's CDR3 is CASTLPERDTQYF. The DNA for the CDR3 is TGTGCCAGCACCTTACCGGAAAGGGATACGCAGTATTTT.

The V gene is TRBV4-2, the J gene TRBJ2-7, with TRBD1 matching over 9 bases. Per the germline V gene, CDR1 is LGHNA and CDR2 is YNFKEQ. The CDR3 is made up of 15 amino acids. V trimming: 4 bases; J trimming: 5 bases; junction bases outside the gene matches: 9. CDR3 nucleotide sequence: TGTGCCAGCAGCCTTCCCGGGACAGGGACACACGAGCAGTACTTC. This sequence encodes CASSLPGTGTHEQYF.

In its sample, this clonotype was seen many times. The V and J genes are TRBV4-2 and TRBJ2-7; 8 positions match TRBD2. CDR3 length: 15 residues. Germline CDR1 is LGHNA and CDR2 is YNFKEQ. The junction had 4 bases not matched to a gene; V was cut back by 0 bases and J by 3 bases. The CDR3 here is CASSQDGGRIYEQYF. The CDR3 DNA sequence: TGTGCCAGCAGCCAAGACGGCGGGAGGATCTACGAGCAGTACTTC.

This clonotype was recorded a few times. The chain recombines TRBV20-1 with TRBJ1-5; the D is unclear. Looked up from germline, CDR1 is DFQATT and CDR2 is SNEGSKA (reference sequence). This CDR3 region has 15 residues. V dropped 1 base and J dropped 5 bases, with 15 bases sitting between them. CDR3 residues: CSARGEGRDDQPQHF. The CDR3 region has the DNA TGCAGTGCTAGAGGGGAGGGAAGGGATGATCAGCCCCAGCATTTT.

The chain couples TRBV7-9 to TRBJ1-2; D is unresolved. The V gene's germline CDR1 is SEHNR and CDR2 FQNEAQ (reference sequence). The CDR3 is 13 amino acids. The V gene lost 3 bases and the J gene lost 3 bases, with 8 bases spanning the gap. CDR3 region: CASSFPMDYGYTF. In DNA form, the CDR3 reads TGTGCCAGCAGCTTCCCTATGGACTATGGCTACACCTTC. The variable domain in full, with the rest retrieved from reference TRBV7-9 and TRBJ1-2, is DTGVSQNPRHKITKRGQNVTFRCDPISEHNRLYWYRQTLGQGPEFLTYFQNEAQLEKSRLLSDRFSAERPKGSFSTLEIQRTEQGDSAMYLCASSFPMDYGYTFGSGTRLTVV.

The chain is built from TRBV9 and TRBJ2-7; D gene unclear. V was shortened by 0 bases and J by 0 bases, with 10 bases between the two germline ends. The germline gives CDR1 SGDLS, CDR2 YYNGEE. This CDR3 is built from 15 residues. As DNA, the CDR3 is TGTGCCAGCAGCGTAGGGTCTAGTCCCTCCTACGAGCAGTACTTC. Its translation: CASSVGSSPSYEQYF.

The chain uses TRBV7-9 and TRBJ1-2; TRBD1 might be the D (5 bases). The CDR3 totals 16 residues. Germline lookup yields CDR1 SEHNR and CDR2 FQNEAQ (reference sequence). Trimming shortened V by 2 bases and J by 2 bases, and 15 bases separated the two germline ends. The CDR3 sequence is CASSLLAGAANYGYTF. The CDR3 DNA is TGTGCCAGCAGCTTATTGGCTGGGGCCGCAAACTATGGCTACACCTTC.

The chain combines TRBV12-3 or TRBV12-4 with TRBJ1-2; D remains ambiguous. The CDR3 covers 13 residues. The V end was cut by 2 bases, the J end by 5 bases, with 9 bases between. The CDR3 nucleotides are TGTGCCAGCAGTTTACCAGAGTATTATGGCTACACCTTC. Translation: CASSLPEYYGYTF.

CDR3: CASSSVGTLQETQYF. DNA of the CDR3: TGTGCCAGCAGTAGCGTTGGGACTCTACAAGAGACCCAGTACTTC. The rearrangement joins TRBV12-3 or TRBV12-4 to TRBJ2-5; tentative D call: TRBD2 (6 bases). V shed 5 bases and J shed 2 bases, with 15 bases lying between them. CDR3 length equals 15 residues.

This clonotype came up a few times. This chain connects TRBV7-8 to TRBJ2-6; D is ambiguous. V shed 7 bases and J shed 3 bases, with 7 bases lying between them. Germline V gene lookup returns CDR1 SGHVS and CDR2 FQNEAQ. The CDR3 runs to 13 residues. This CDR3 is CASTEYGANVLTF. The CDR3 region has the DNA TGTGCCAGCACCGAATATGGGGCCAACGTCCTGACTTTC.

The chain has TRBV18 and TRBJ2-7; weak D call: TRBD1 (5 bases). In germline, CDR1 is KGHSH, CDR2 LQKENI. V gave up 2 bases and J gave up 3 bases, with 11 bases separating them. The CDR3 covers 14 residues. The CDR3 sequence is CASSPGEGDYEQYF. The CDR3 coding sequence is TGTGCCAGCTCACCAGGGGAAGGGGACTACGAGCAGTACTTC.

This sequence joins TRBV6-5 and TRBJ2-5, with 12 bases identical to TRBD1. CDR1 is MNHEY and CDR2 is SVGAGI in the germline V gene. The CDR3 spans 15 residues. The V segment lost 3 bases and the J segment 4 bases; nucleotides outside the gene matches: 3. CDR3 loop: CASSYGDRGRETQYF. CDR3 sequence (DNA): TGTGCCAGCAGTTATGGGGACAGGGGGCGAGAGACCCAGTACTTC.

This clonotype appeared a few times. The CDR3 bases are TGTGCCAGCAGTAAAATTAGCGGGAGGATCCCATCCTACGAGCAGTACTTC. Amino acid sequence: CASSKISGRIPSYEQYF. The V call is TRBV27, the J call TRBJ2-7; 10 bases are a match to TRBD2. The V and J ends lost 5 bases and 1 base, in that order; junction bases with no gene match: 11. The CDR3 is made up of 17 amino acids. CDR1 and CDR2 from the germline V gene are MNHEY and SMNVEV (reference sequence).

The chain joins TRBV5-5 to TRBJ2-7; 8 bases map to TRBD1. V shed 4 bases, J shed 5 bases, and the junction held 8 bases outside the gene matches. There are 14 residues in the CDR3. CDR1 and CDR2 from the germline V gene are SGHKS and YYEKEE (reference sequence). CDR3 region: CASSPWTGSDEQYF. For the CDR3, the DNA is TGTGCCAGCAGCCCCTGGACAGGGAGCGACGAGCAGTACTTC. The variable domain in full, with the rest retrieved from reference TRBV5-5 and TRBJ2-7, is DAGVTQSPTHLIKTRGQQVTLRCSPISGHKSVSWYQQVLGQGPQFIFQYYEKEERGRGNFPDRFSARQFPNYSSELNVNALLLGDSALYLCASSPWTGSDEQYFGPGTRLTVT.

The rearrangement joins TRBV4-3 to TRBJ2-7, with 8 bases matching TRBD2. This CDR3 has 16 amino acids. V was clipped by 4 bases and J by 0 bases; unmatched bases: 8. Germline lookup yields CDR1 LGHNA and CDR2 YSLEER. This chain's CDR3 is CASSPMTGGPSYEQYF. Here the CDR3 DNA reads TGCGCCAGCAGCCCCATGACGGGAGGGCCCTCCTACGAGCAGTACTTC.

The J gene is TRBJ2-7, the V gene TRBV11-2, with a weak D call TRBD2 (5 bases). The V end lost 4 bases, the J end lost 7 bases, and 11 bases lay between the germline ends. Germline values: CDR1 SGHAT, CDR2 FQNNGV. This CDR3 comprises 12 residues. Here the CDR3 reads CASSSPPGEQYF. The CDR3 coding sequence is TGTGCCAGCAGCTCACCTCCGGGGGAGCAGTACTTC. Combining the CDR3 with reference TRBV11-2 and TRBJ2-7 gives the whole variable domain EAGVAQSPRYKIIEKRQSVAFWCNPISGHATLYWYQQILGQGPKLLIQFQNNGVVDDSQLPKDRFSAERLKGVDSTLKIQPAKLEDSAVYLCASSSPPGEQYFGPGTRLTVT.

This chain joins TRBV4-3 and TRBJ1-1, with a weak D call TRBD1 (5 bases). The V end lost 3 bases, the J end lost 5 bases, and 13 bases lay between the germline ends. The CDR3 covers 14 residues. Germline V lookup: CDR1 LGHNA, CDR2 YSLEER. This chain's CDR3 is CASSQIWQGTEAFF. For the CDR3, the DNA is TGCGCCAGCAGCCAGATCTGGCAGGGAACTGAAGCTTTCTTT.